The clone carrying this T cell receptor (beta chain) was recorded many times. Antigen specificity is unknown. Other DNA sequences in this specimen translate into the identical CDR3. This record belongs to a study of shared clonotypes between healthy human individuals. Each of the donors was a healthy adult who was HIV-negative and had not had a recent acute infection or vaccination. Study-level results: How much donors shared clonotypes was expected to be affected by sequencing depth.

The protocol was immunoSEQ multiplex PCR, while the TCRdb copy is restricted to in-frame clones and leaves out a portion. The sample holds over a million clones, around 78% seen once. The clonotype was recovered from a man younger than 30 in good health. Some clones in this sample may be carry-over from other donors' samples. Specimen: memory CD4+ T cells from PBMCs. As to subset: CD45RA-negative fraction.

Here the CDR3 reads CSVDRTSGYNEQFF. The CDR3 DNA follows: TGCAGCGTTGATAGGACTAGCGGATACAATGAGCAGTTCTTC. The genes are TRBV29-1 and TRBJ2-1, with 10 bases that match TRBD2. The CDR3 runs 14 residues. V gave up 3 bases and J gave up 4 bases; unmatched junction bases: 3. The V gene's germline CDR1 is SQVTM and CDR2 ANQGSEA.